This T cell receptor beta chain came from a study of shared clonotypes between healthy human individuals. As defined, naive CD8 cells were CD45RO-negative and positively selected for CCR7, with terminally differentiated effector memory CD45RA+ cells excluded. The run depth of the assay was deep. Produced via immunoSEQ multiplex PCR; TCRdb's table is partial and in-frame only. The sample has millions of clones, roughly 95% seen once. The CDR3 is 14 residues long. Germline CDR1 LNHDA, CDR2 SQIVND (reference sequence). V gave up 3 bases and J gave up 1 base, with 8 bases separating them. Note on this clone: Distinct nucleotide sequences in the sample also encode this CDR3.

The receptor was isolated from a man aged 18-30 years in good health. V gene TRBV19 combines with J gene TRBJ2-3; D is possibly TRBD2 (6 bases). The sequencing input was naive CD8+ T cells sorted from blood. The CDR3 coding sequence is TGTGCCAGTAGTATTTCGGGGGGCACAGATACGCAGTATTTT. It specifies CASSISGGTDTQYF. Full variable domain (outside the CDR3, taken from reference TRBV19 and TRBJ2-3): DGGITQSPKYLFRKEGQNVTLSCEQNLNHDAMYWYRQDPGQGLRLIYYSQIVNDFQKGDIAEGYSVSREKKESFPLTVTSAQKNPTAFYLCASSISGGTDTQYFGPGTRLTVL.